This T cell receptor beta chain appears in the sequencing data of a study of blood T cell repertoires in COVID-19. Across the whole study: Material from acute and convalescent COVID-19 was sourced from the United States, Italy and Spain.

The study recruited people aged roughly 18 to 100 years across 24 US areas. Cohort 3 donors counted as recovered after two negative PCRs, clearance, or resolved symptoms. This CDR3 has 19 residues. The V and J ends lost 0 bases and 0 bases respectively, with 19 bases between them. CDR1 is SGHTS, CDR2 YDEGEE, per germline. Original data processing: From reference gene primer amplification, estimates of nucleated cell counts were derived. Method: immunoSEQ multiplex PCR; TCRdb's copy keeps in-frame clones and lacks some. The DNA gave D and trimming, while V, J and clone size come from that table. The sample lists 390,000 or so clones, around nine tenths seen once, with roughly a tenth in the top ten.

V gene TRBV5-8 combines with J gene TRBJ1-5, with D tentatively TRBD1 (6 bases). The TCR comes from a woman between 50 and 59 years old who had recovered from COVID-19. The specimen sequenced was PBMCs or T cells enriched from blood (not recorded which). The CDR3, as DNA: TGTGCCAGCAGCTTGGGAACAGGGTTGAACGATCATAGCAATCAGCCCCAGCATTTT. Translated: CASSLGTGLNDHSNQPQHF.